This is a list of T cell receptor beta chains from one sample in a study of blood T cells in healthy people across ages. Via MiXCR, TCRdb re-called the 5' RACE reads, giving one row per CDR3 protein. The sample lists over a million distinct CDR3 sequences; roughly 60% were seen once. The sample taken for sequencing was blood. The receptors derive from a man in his late teens or twenties in good health. CDR3s include the opening cysteine and the closing phenylalanine or tryptophan.

j_call v_call cdr3_length cdr3_aa
TRBJ2-3 TRBV24-1 16 CATSDLGDRGWDTQYF
TRBJ2-2 TRBV20-1 11 CSATTGRELFF
TRBJ2-7 TRBV27 12 CASTSGVHEQYF
. TRBV27 15 CASSFSLGGPYEQYF
. TRBV7-6 16 CASSLASAAADYEQYF
TRBJ2-1 TRBV9 15 CASSPRQGSYNEQFF
TRBJ2-1 TRBV10-3 18 CAISVATSGVASYNEQFF
TRBJ1-2 TRBV4-2 15 CASSQEAGEARGYTF
TRBJ2-5 TRBV27 18 CASSPRLAGGPHQETQYF
TRBJ1-2 TRBV20-1 11 CSAPGVYGYTF
TRBJ2-7 TRBV6-2/TRBV6-3 13 CASSYQPQYEQYF
TRBJ2-7 TRBV9 14 CASSPREVSYEQYF
TRBJ1-1 TRBV29-1 11 CSVSHPAEAFF
TRBJ2-7 TRBV12-3/TRBV12-4 13 CASSFAGAREQYF
TRBJ2-7 TRBV9 16 CASSPSEGRVEGEQYF
TRBJ2-3 TRBV20-1 16 CSARTPQAGDTDTQYF
TRBJ1-6 TRBV6-1 14 CAILVQGIGSPLHF
TRBJ2-7 TRBV21-1 16 CASSREDRADYYEQYF
. TRBV6-2/TRBV6-3 12 CASSTNRETQYF
TRBJ1-6 TRBV4-1 14 CASSQVTGNSPLHF
TRBJ1-6 TRBV9 12 CASSVDRSPLHF
TRBJ2-7 TRBV6-2/TRBV6-3 14 CASSPATKSSEQYF
TRBJ2-3 TRBV11-2 13 CASSSGLTDTQYF
TRBJ1-5 TRBV12-5 14 CASGAGTGIQPQHF
TRBJ2-7 TRBV7-7 15 CASSLDSGSTYEQYF
. TRBV12-3/TRBV12-4 14 CASSLRTAKNEQYF
TRBJ1-5 TRBV7-2 14 CASSLGGYNQPQHF
TRBJ2-5 TRBV6-5 14 CASRRDQFQETQYF
TRBJ2-7 TRBV7-9 17 CASSRKQQGRGVYEQYF
TRBJ2-6 TRBV2 14 CASGTLSGANVLTF
TRBJ2-3 TRBV28 14 CASSPSGWIDTQYF
. TRBV28 16 CASSLIMDPSSYEQYF
TRBJ2-3 TRBV15 16 CATSREKRGGTDTQYF
TRBJ1-1 TRBV9 15 CASSVARERNTEAFF
TRBJ2-3 TRBV29-1 15 CSVELMNPRTDTQYF
TRBJ1-1 TRBV6-5 12 CASSNPSREAFF
TRBJ1-3 TRBV7-6 17 CASSLVGAGTAGNTIYF
TRBJ2-5 TRBV7-8 12 CASSQMNNEQYF
TRBJ1-1 TRBV12-3/TRBV12-4 16 CASRSTAYNRNTEAFF
TRBJ2-7 TRBV4-3 14 CASSPQVGSGDKYF
TRBJ2-5 TRBV6-5 15 CASTYSGDSQETQYF
TRBJ2-1 TRBV9 15 CASSVERLGAREQFF
TRBJ1-2 TRBV5-5 15 CASSLTGQANYGYTF
TRBJ2-1 TRBV15 15 CATSGHRGSYNEQFF
TRBJ2-1 TRBV7-9 16 CASSTSWDRGQDEQFF
TRBJ2-5 TRBV14 17 CASSQGWRDNRQETQYF